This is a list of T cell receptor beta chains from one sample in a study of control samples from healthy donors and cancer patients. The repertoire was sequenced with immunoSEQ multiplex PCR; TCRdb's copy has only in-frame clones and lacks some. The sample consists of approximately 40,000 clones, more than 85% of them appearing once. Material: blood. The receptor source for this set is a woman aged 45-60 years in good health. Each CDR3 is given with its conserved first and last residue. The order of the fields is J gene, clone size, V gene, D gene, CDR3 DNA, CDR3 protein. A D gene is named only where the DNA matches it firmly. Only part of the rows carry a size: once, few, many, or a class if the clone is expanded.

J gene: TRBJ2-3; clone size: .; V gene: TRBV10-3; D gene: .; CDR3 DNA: TGTGCCATCGGGCAAGGGGGGGCCAGCACAGATACGCAGTATTTT; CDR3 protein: CAIGQGGASTDTQYF
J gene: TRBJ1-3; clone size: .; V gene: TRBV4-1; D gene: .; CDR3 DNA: TGCGCCAGCAGCCAAGTAGCTGCGGTACCCTCTGGAAACACCATATATTTT; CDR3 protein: CASSQVAAVPSGNTIYF
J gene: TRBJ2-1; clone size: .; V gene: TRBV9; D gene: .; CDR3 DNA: TGTGCCAGCAGCGTCGGGGGAACCTACAATGAGCAGTTCTTC; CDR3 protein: CASSVGGTYNEQFF
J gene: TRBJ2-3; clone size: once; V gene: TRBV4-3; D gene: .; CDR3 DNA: TGCGCCAGCAGCCAATTCTCCGGGGGAACAGATACGCAGTATTTT; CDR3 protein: CASSQFSGGTDTQYF
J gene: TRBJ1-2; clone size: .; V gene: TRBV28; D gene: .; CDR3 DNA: TGTGCCAGCAGTTGGGGCATGAGCTACACCTTC; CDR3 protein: CASSWGMSYTF
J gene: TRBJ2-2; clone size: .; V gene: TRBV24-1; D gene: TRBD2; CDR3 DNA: TGTGCCACCAGAGGCGGGAGAGGGACCGGGGAGCTGTTTTTT; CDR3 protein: CATRGGRGTGELFF
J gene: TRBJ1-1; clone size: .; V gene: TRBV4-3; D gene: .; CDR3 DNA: TGCGCCAGCAGCCAAGATTATAGCGCTGAAGCTTTCTTT; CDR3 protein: CASSQDYSAEAFF
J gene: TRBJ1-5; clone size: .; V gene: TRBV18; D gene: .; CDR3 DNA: TGTGCCAGCTCACCCCAGGCGCTTAATCAGCCCCAGCATTTT; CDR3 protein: CASSPQALNQPQHF
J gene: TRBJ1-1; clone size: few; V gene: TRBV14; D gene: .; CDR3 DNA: TGTGCCAGCAGCCAGTATTATCTTGAAGCTTTCTTT; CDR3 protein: CASSQYYLEAFF
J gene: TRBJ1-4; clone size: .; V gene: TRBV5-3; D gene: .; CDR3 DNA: TGTGCCAGAAGCTTGCGTATGTGGTCAGGGCCAACTAATGAAAAACTGTTTTTT; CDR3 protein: CARSLRMWSGPTNEKLFF
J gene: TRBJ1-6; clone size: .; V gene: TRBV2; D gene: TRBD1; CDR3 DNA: TGTGCCAGCAGTACCGGACAGGGACGGACCCTCCACTTT; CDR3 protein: CASSTGQGRTLHF
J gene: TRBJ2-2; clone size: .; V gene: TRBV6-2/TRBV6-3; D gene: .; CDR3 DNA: TGTGCCAGCAGTTACTCCTACACCGGGGAGCTGTTTTTT; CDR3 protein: CASSYSYTGELFF
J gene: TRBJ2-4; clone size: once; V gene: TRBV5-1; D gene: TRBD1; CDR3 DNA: TGCGCCAGCAGCTTCGGACAGGGGGGCCTAGCCAAAAACATTCAGTACTTC; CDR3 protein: CASSFGQGGLAKNIQYF
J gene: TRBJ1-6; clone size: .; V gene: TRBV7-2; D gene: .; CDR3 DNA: TGTGCCAGCAGCTCACAGGCCAACAGGGTGGGTAATTCACCCCTCCACTTT; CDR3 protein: CASSSQANRVGNSPLHF
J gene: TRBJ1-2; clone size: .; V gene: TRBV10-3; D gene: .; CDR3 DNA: TGTGCCATCAGTGAGCCGCGTACAGGGTCCACCTTC; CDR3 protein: CAISEPRTGSTF
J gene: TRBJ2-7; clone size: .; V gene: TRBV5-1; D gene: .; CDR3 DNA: TGCGCCAGCAGCTTGGCCTATTTTAGCTCCGTCTCCTACGAGCAGTACTTC; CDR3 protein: CASSLAYFSSVSYEQYF
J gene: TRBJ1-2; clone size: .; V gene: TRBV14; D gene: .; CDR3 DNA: TGTGCCAGCAGCCCGGGGCCGGTGGGGGGCTACACCTTC; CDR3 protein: CASSPGPVGGYTF
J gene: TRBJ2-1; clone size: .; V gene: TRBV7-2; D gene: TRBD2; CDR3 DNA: TGTGCCAGCAGCTTAGTTAGTCGGGGGGGGCGGAATGAGCAGTTCTTC; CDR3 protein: CASSLVSRGGRNEQFF
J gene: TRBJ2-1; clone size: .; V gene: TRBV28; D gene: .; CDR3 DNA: TGTGCCAGCGTGAACTCCTACAATGAGCAGTTCTTC; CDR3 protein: CASVNSYNEQFF
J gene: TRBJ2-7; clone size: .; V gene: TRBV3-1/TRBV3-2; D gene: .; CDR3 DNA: TGTGCCAGCAGCCCTAGGAACAACGAGCAGTACTTC; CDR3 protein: CASSPRNNEQYF
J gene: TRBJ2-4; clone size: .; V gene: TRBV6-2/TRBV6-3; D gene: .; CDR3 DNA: TGTGCCAGCAGTTATGGCAGGGCGGACATTCAGTACTTC; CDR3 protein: CASSYGRADIQYF
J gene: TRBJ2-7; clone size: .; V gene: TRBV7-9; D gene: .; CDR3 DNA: TGTGCCAGCAGCTTAGGGAGCGGCAGTCCCTACGAGCAGTACTTC; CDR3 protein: CASSLGSGSPYEQYF
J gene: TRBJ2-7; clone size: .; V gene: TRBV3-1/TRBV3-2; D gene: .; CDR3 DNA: TGTGCCAGCAGCCAAGTGTTTAATAGCTACGGGCAGTACTTC; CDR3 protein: CASSQVFNSYGQYF
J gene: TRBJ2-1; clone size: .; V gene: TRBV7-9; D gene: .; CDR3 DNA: TGTGCCAGCAGCCGGACAGAATCTGGGTCAGGGCAGTTCTTC; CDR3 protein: CASSRTESGSGQFF
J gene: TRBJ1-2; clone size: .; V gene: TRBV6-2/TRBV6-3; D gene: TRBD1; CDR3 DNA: TGTGCCAGCAGTTACTGGGGACAGGACTTCTATGGCTACACCTTC; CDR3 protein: CASSYWGQDFYGYTF
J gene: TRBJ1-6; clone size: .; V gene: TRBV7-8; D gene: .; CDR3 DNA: TGTGCCAGCAGCTTAAGTAGAGGGGAAAATTCACCCCTCCACTTT; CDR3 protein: CASSLSRGENSPLHF
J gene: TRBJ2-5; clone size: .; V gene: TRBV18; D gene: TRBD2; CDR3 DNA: TGTGCCAGCTCACCACTGCGCGGGAGAGAAGAGACCCAGTACTTC; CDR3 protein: CASSPLRGREETQYF
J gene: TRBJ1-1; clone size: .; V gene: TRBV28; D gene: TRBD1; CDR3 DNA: TGTGCCAGCAGTAAGACAGGGGGCCGGAACACTGAAGCTTTCTTT; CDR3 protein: CASSKTGGRNTEAFF